Included here is one T cell receptor (beta chain) sequence, with context. This CDR3 has 14 amino acids. Germline V lookup: CDR1 LNHDA, CDR2 SQIVND (reference sequence). V lost 6 bases and J lost 6; bases outside the gene matches: 7. Every patient had mismatch repair deficiency by PCR or immunohistochemistry. This specimen belongs to a study of PD-1 blockade in mismatch repair-deficient tumors. Some clones are missing from TCRdb's copy, which holds only in-frame ones; the method was immunoSEQ multiplex PCR. The sample shows some 110,000 clones, 70% to 80% of them seen only once. The receptor was isolated from an adult with mismatch repair-deficient cancer. This chain links TRBV19 with TRBJ2-1, with 8 bases lining up with TRBD2. Source: peripheral blood, taken 60 weeks after starting pembrolizumab. The CDR3 nucleotides are TGTGCCAGTAGCCCGGGAGGGGGGGGCAATGAGCAGTTCTTC. Its translation is CASSPGGGGNEQFF.